The rows below give T cell receptor beta chains drawn from one sample of a study of control samples from healthy donors and cancer patients. Repertoires were generated with immunoSEQ multiplex PCR, while TCRdb's copy carries only in-frame clones and drops some. The table records about 77,000 clones, over 80% of them present only once. Material for sequencing was blood. The receptor source for this set is a woman aged 60-70 years in good health. Each CDR3 is given without its conserved first and last residue. Clone size, where shown, is once, few, many, or a class for clones that have expanded.

clone_size	v_call	j_call	cdr3_aa
once	TRBV6-1	TRBJ2-1	ASSEALSGAYNEQF
-	TRBV9	TRBJ1-2	ASSAKTNRDYGYT
-	TRBV12-3/TRBV12-4	TRBJ1-5	ASSLGEAQPQH
once	TRBV6-2/TRBV6-3	TRBJ2-1	ASSKREMNYNEQF
-	TRBV7-9	TRBJ2-7	ASSPTSGRNYEQY
-	TRBV2	TRBJ1-2	ASRTGTNYGYT
-	TRBV14	TRBJ1-1	ASSQVQGGEAF
-	TRBV6-2/TRBV6-3	TRBJ1-5	ASSYSRDRGLDQPQH
-	TRBV11-2	TRBJ2-7	ASSLLRGNYEQY
-	TRBV7-8	TRBJ1-3	ASSLSPGGLSGNTIY
once	TRBV6-2/TRBV6-3	TRBJ2-7	AGSYRDRGGYEQY
-	TRBV29-1	TRBJ2-3	SIRTSGDTQY
once	TRBV6-5	TRBJ1-1	ASSLGWNTEAF
-	TRBV19	TRBJ1-5	ASSIFMVSNQPQH
-	TRBV25-1	TRBJ2-7	ASSEYNEQY
-	TRBV11-2	TRBJ2-1	ASSSGTSPSYNEQF
once	TRBV30	TRBJ1-6	AWSPNGGASPLH
-	TRBV3-1/TRBV3-2	TRBJ1-1	ASSHSGQRNTEAF
-	TRBV28	TRBJ2-7	ASSLAGPSYEQY
-	TRBV7-2	TRBJ2-7	ASSSGGGRRQY
-	TRBV24-1	TRBJ2-7	ATSGTGATYEQY
-	TRBV7-3	TRBJ1-1	ASSFGLQNTEAF
-	TRBV7-2	TRBJ2-5	ASSFGTGQETQY
-	TRBV3-1/TRBV3-2	TRBJ1-1	ASSLIGADTEAF